This is a list of T cell receptor beta chains from one sample in a study of T cell repertoires in cytomegalovirus infection. TCRdb itself ran the reads through MiXCR, one entry per CDR3 protein. Here the sample spans 100,000 or so distinct CDR3 sequences, under 50% being singletons. Their target antigens are unknown. The source material was CD8+ T cells from cultured PBMCs, sampled from culture after CMV antigen stimulation. The origin of the receptors is a human donor in good health (CMV status not recorded). Some clones in this sample may be carry-over from other donors' samples. Each CDR3 is given with its conserved first and last residue. A D gene is named only where the DNA matches it firmly. Clone sizes are given selectively: once, few, many, or a class where the clone is expanded.

v_gene	d_gene	abundance	j_gene	CDR3nt	CDR3aa
TRBV4-2	TRBD2	NA	TRBJ2-3	TGTGCCAGCAGCCAAGCCGGGACTAGCGGGGCAGATACGCAGTATTTT	CASSQAGTSGADTQYF
TRBV19	TRBD1	few	TRBJ1-1	TGTGCCAGTACTAAGACAGGGGTCGGGGCTGAAGCTTTCTTT	CASTKTGVGAEAFF
TRBV6-8	TRBD1	NA	TRBJ2-2	TGTGCCAGCGGCCGGGACAGGTTCACCGGGGAGCTGTTTTTT	CASGRDRFTGELFF
TRBV29-1	NA	few	TRBJ2-3	TGCAGCGTTGAGGGACTCCGCACAGATACGCAGTATTTT	CSVEGLRTDTQYF
TRBV4-1	TRBD2	few	TRBJ2-1	TGCGCCAGCAGCCAAGATCCGACGGGGGGTTACAATGAGCAGTTCTTC	CASSQDPTGGYNEQFF
TRBV7-6	NA	NA	TRBJ2-1	TGTGCCAGCAGCTACCAGGGGGGGTTCAATGAGCAGTTCTTC	CASSYQGGFNEQFF
TRBV4-1	TRBD2	NA	TRBJ2-1	TGCGCCAGCAGCCAGACTAGCGGGGATTACAATGAGCAGTTCTTC	CASSQTSGDYNEQFF
TRBV7-6	TRBD2	few	TRBJ2-3	TGTGCCAGCAGCCTGCGGACTAGCGGGAGCACAGATACGCAGTATTTT	CASSLRTSGSTDTQYF
TRBV5-6	NA	few	TRBJ2-5	TGTGCCAGCAGCCCTAAATCCGGCAATCAAGAGACCCAGTACTTC	CASSPKSGNQETQYF
TRBV6-1	NA	NA	TRBJ1-5	TGTGCCAGCAGCCTCGGATTTAGCAATCAGCCCCAGCATTTT	CASSLGFSNQPQHF
TRBV7-9	NA	many	TRBJ1-3	TGTGCCAGCAGCTTATTCTCTGGAAACACCATATATTTT	CASSLFSGNTIYF
TRBV28	TRBD2	few	TRBJ2-1	TGTGCCAGCATGGGGGGGGGAGCCTACAATGAGCAGTTCTTC	CASMGGGAYNEQFF
TRBV12-3/TRBV12-4	TRBD1	few	TRBJ2-5	TGTGCCAGCAGGCGAGAGACAGGGGGCTTCGAGACCCAGTACTTC	CASRRETGGFETQYF
TRBV12-5	NA	many	TRBJ2-2	TGTGCTAGTGGTTTGGATTGGAGCAGGGGGGGAACCGGGGAGCTGTTTTTT	CASGLDWSRGGTGELFF
TRBV7-2	TRBD1	few	TRBJ2-2	TGTGCCAGCAGCGCGACAGGGCCGGGGGAGCTGTTTTTT	CASSATGPGELFF
TRBV9	TRBD2	NA	TRBJ2-3	TGTGCCAGCAGCGTGGCTGCTAGCGGGGGGGCTGAGGTCACAGATACGCAGTATTTT	CASSVAASGGAEVTDTQYF
TRBV7-9	NA	few	TRBJ2-3	TGTGCCACATTTGACGGGGATACGCAGTATTTT	CATFDGDTQYF
TRBV6-5	TRBD1	NA	TRBJ1-1	TGTGCCAGCAGTTACGACAGGGGGTTTGAAGCTTTCTTT	CASSYDRGFEAFF
TRBV12-3/TRBV12-4	NA	few	TRBJ2-2	TGTGCCAGCAGTTTCGGCAGGGGCCTCCCGAACACCGGGGAGCTGTTTTTT	CASSFGRGLPNTGELFF
TRBV27	NA	few	TRBJ1-1	TGTGCCAGCAGTTTTCTTGGAGTGAACACTGAAGCTTTCTTT	CASSFLGVNTEAFF
TRBV11-3	NA	NA	TRBJ2-1	TGTGCCAGCAGCCCCAGCTCGGGAAATGAGCAGTTCTTC	CASSPSSGNEQFF
TRBV7-9	NA	many	TRBJ1-2	TGTGCCAGCAGTAACTGGGACTATGGCTACACCTTC	CASSNWDYGYTF
TRBV7-3	TRBD1	NA	TRBJ1-5	TGTGCCAGCAGCCAAACAGGGGGCTGGCAGCCCCAGCATTTT	CASSQTGGWQPQHF
TRBV30	NA	NA	TRBJ1-1	TGTGCCTGGAGTGTAGGCGTGGAGAACACTGAAGCTTTCTTT	CAWSVGVENTEAFF
TRBV5-4	NA	NA	TRBJ2-7	TGTGCCAGCAGCTTTCAGGGTACCGAGCAGTACTTC	CASSFQGTEQYF
TRBV28	NA	few	TRBJ2-7	TGTGCCAGCAGTTTATGGGGCCCCTACGAGCAGTACTTC	CASSLWGPYEQYF
TRBV4-2	NA	NA	TRBJ1-1	TGTGCCAGCAGCCAAGATGACGGTAAGAGGGGTGAAGCTTTCTTT	CASSQDDGKRGEAFF
TRBV9	NA	NA	TRBJ2-1	TGTGCCAGCAGCGTAGGCGATAATGAGCAGTTCTTC	CASSVGDNEQFF
TRBV19	TRBD2	few	TRBJ2-7	TGTGCCAGTTCCCATGGGACTACCTACGAGCAGTACTTC	CASSHGTTYEQYF
TRBV27	NA	NA	TRBJ1-2	TGTGCCAGCAGCCCATTGGGGGAGAGGATTTATGGCTACACCTTC	CASSPLGERIYGYTF
TRBV28	NA	many	TRBJ2-1	TGTGCCAGCAGTTTATTCGATAGTTGGGGGGGCGACGAGCAGTTCTTC	CASSLFDSWGGDEQFF
TRBV7-6	TRBD1	few	TRBJ2-1	TGTGCCAGCAGCTCGGGACAGGGTACCAATGAGCAGTTCTTC	CASSSGQGTNEQFF
TRBV5-6	NA	NA	TRBJ1-3	TGTGCCAGCAGTCCAGACAGGTCCGGAAACACCATATATTTT	CASSPDRSGNTIYF
TRBV7-4	NA	NA	TRBJ1-1	TGTGCCAGCAGCTTAGGACAGGAATATGAAGCTTTCTTT	CASSLGQEYEAFF
TRBV4-1	TRBD1	few	TRBJ2-3	TGCGCCAGCAGCCATGGACAGGGTGTAATCACAGATACGCAGTATTTT	CASSHGQGVITDTQYF
TRBV14	TRBD2	many	TRBJ2-3	TGTGCCAGCAGCGAGGGGACTAGCGGGGGGCAGTATTTT	CASSEGTSGGQYF
TRBV3-1	NA	few	TRBJ2-6	TGTGCCAGCAGCCAAGAAATACCCTCTGGGGCCAACGTCCTGACTTTC	CASSQEIPSGANVLTF